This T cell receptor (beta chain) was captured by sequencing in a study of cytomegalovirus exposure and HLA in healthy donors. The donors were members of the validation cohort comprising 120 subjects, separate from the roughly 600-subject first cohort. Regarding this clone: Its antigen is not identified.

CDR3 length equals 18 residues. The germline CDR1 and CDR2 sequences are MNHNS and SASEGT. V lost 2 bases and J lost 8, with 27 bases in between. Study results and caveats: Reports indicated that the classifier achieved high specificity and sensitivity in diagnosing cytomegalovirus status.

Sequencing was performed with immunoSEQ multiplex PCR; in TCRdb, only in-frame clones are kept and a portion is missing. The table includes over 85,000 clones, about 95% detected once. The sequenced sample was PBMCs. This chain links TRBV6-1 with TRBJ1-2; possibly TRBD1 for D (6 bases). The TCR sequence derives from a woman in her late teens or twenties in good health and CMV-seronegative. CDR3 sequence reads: CASSEYPRGPDQRGGYTF. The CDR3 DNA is TGTGCCAGCAGTGAATACCCCAGGGGACCAGACCAGAGGGGAGGCTACACCTTC.